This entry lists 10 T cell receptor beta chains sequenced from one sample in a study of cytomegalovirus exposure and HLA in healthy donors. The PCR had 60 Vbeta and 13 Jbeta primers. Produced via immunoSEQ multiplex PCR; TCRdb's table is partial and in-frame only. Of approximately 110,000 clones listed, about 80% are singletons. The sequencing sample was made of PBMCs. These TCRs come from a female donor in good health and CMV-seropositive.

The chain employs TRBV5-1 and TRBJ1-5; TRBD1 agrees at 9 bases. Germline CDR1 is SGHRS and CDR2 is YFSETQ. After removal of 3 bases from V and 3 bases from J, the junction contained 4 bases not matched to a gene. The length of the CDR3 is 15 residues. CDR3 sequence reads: CASSSGQGNNQPQHF. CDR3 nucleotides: TGCGCCAGCAGCTCGGGACAGGGAAACAATCAGCCCCAGCATTTT.

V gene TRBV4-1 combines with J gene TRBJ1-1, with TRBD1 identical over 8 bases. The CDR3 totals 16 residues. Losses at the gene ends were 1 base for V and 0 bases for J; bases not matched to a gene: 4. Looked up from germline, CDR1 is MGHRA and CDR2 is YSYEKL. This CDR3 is CASSQVGTGMNTEAFF. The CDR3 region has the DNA TGCGCCAGCAGCCAAGTAGGGACAGGCATGAACACTGAAGCTTTCTTT.

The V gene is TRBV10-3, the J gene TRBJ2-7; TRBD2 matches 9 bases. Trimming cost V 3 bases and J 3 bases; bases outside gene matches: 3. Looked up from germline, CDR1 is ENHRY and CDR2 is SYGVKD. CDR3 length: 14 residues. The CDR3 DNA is TGTGCCATCAGTGACGGACTAGCGTTCTACGAGCAGTACTTC. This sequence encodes CAISDGLAFYEQYF.

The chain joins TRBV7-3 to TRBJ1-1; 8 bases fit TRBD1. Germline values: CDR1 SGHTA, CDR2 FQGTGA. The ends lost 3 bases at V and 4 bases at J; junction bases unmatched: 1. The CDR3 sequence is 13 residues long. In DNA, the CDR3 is TGTGCCAGCAGCTTGACAGGGGCCACTGAAGCTTTCTTT. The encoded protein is CASSLTGATEAFF.

The CDR3 loop reads CASSLGSGGSNQPQHF. The CDR3 DNA sequence: TGTGCCAGCAGCTTAGGTTCAGGGGGTAGCAATCAGCCCCAGCATTTT. The V gene is TRBV7-2, the J gene TRBJ1-5, with 7 bases fitting TRBD1. CDR1 is SGHTA, CDR2 FQGNSA, per germline. V shed 1 base, J shed 0 bases, and the junction held 3 bases outside the gene matches. The CDR3 covers 16 residues.

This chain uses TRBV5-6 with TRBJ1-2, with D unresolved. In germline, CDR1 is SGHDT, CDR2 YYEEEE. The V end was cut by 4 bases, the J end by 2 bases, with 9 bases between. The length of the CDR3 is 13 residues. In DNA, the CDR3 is TGTGCCAGCAGCCGTGGGCAGAACTATGGCTACACCTTC. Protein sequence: CASSRGQNYGYTF.

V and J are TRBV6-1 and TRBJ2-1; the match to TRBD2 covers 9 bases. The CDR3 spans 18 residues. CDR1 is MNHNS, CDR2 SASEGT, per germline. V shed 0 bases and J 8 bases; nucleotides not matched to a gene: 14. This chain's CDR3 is CASSEALRGRGGRHEQFF. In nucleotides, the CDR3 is TGTGCCAGCAGTGAAGCGCTTCGGGGGCGGGGGGGCCGGCATGAGCAGTTCTTC.

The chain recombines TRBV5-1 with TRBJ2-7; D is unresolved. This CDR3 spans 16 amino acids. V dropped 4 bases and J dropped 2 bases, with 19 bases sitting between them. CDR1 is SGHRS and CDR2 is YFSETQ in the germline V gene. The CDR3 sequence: CASSPTPTQVTYEQYF. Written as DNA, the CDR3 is TGCGCCAGCAGCCCCACCCCCACTCAGGTTACCTACGAGCAGTACTTC.

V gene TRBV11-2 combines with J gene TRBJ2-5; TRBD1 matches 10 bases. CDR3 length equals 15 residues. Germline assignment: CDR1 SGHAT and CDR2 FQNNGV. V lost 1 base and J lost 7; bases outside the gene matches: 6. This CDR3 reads CASSLVTGGKGTQYF. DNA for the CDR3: TGTGCCAGCAGCTTAGTGACAGGGGGCAAAGGGACCCAGTACTTC.

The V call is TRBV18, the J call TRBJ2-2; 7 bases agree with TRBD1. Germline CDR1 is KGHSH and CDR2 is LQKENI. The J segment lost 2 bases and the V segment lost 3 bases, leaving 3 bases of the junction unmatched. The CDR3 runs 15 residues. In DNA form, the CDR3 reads TGTGCCAGCTCACCCGGGACAGAAAACACCGGGGAGCTGTTTTTT. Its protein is CASSPGTENTGELFF. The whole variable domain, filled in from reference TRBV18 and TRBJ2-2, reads NAGVMQNPRHLVRRRGQEARLRCSPMKGHSHVYWYRQLPEEGLKFMVYLQKENIIDESGMPKERFSAEFPKEGPSILRIQQVVRGDSAAYFCASSPGTENTGELFFGEGSRLTVL.